Presented here are 14 T cell receptor beta chains from one specimen sequenced in a study of PD-1 blockade in classical Hodgkin lymphoma. Assay used: immunoSEQ multiplex PCR; TCRdb lists only in-frame clones, some missing. The sample has approximately 100,000 clones, 92% seen once; the top ten hold 2.8%. Every patient experienced relapse after autologous stem cell transplantation, and brentuximab vedotin exposure varied. This sample comprised peripheral blood mononuclear cells (PBMCs), obtained at baseline. These receptors all come from a human donor with classical Hodgkin lymphoma.

The chain links TRBV7-2 to TRBJ2-5, with D hard to call. V was pared by 0 bases and J by 5 bases, with 10 bases between. Germline V lookup: CDR1 SGHTA, CDR2 FQGNSA. This CDR3 region has 14 residues. The CDR3 protein is CASSLAVDAETQYF. CDR3 nucleotides: TGTGCCAGCAGCTTAGCAGTGGACGCGGAGACCCAGTACTTC.

The V gene is TRBV18, the J gene TRBJ1-1; TRBD1 might be the D (5 bases). CDR1 is KGHSH, CDR2 LQKENI, per germline. The CDR3 spans 14 residues. The V gene lost 4 bases and the J gene lost 1 base, with 10 bases spanning the gap. The CDR3 nucleotides are TGTGCCAGCTCACTCAGGGTGGCGAACACTGAAGCTTTCTTT. It yields the protein CASSLRVANTEAFF.

The chain is built from TRBV18 and TRBJ1-1; no reliable D call. V lost 0 bases, J lost 2 bases, and 7 bases lay in between. There are 14 residues in the CDR3. Germline values: CDR1 KGHSH, CDR2 LQKENI. The CDR3 spells CASSPPPDNTEAFF. The CDR3 DNA follows: TGTGCCAGCTCACCACCGCCAGACAACACTGAAGCTTTCTTT.

The J gene is TRBJ1-5, the V gene TRBV4-2; D perhaps matches TRBD1 (5 bases). The ends were cut back, 3 bases at V and 3 bases at J, with 9 bases in the middle. The CDR3 totals 14 residues. Germline V CDR1 and CDR2: LGHNA, YNFKEQ. CDR3 residues: CASSQQGPNQPQHF. CDR3 coding DNA: TGTGCCAGCAGCCAGCAGGGACCCAATCAGCCCCAGCATTTT.

Worth noting for this clone: Germline and junction disagree at one end, which may indicate a read error. The chain carries TRBV7-7 and TRBJ2-3; the D call may be TRBD1 or TRBD2 (7 bases each). There are 16 residues in the CDR3. Germline-derived CDR1 and CDR2 are SSHAT and FNYEAQ (reference sequence). This CDR3 is CASSLGGGTVTDTQYF. The DNA of the CDR3 is TGTGCTAGCAGCTTAGGGGGGGGGACAGTCACAGATACGCAGTATTTT.

This chain joins TRBV5-8 and TRBJ1-4; D call uncertain. Trimming removed 3 bases at V and 4 bases at J, with 13 bases between. There are 15 residues in the CDR3. The V gene's germline CDR1 is SGHTS and CDR2 YDEGEE. In DNA, the CDR3 is TGTGCCAGCAGCTATGTACAGCGACGTAATGAAAAACTGTTTTTT. Residues: CASSYVQRRNEKLFF.

The chain carries TRBV9 and TRBJ2-7, with D possibly being TRBD2 (5 bases). CDR3 length equals 14 residues. Trimming left V 0 bases short and J 0 bases short, with 7 bases between. Germline CDR1 and CDR2: SGDLS and YYNGEE. CDR3 in DNA: TGTGCCAGCAGCGTAGTAGACTACTCCTACGAGCAGTACTTC. Protein sequence: CASSVVDYSYEQYF.

This clone was detected once. The CDR3 coding sequence is TGTGCCAGCACGTCAACCATGAACACTGAAGCTTTCTTT. It translates to CASTSTMNTEAFF. The genes are TRBV5-8 and TRBJ1-1; D not resolved. In germline, CDR1 is SGHTS, CDR2 YDEGEE. V was trimmed by 6 bases and J by 0 bases, leaving 9 bases between them. This CDR3 contains 13 residues.

The chain uses TRBV27 and TRBJ1-4; 8 bases match TRBD1. Unmatched junction bases numbered 3, after V lost 4 bases and J lost 2 bases. Germline V lookup: CDR1 MNHEY, CDR2 SMNVEV (reference sequence). The CDR3 spans 15 residues. In DNA form, the CDR3 reads TGTGCCAGCAGTTCCCAGGGGGCGACTAATGAAAAACTGTTTTTT. Its protein product is CASSSQGATNEKLFF.

The chain is built from TRBV7-9 and TRBJ1-1, with D hard to call. Germline CDR1 SEHNR, CDR2 FQNEAQ (reference sequence). V was shortened by 8 bases and J by 0 bases, with 7 bases between the two germline ends. This CDR3 spans 12 amino acids. As DNA, the CDR3 is TGTGCCAGCGGCCTGGTGAACACTGAAGCTTTCTTT. This translates into CASGLVNTEAFF.

The chain recombines TRBV15 with TRBJ2-1, with TRBD1 matching 8 bases. CDR1 and CDR2 from the germline V gene are LNHNV and YYDKDF (reference sequence). J gave up 3 bases and V 5 bases, and 3 bases lay outside the gene matches. The CDR3 has 14 residues. In DNA form, the CDR3 reads TGTGCCACCAGCCCTGACAGGGGCTACAATGAGCAGTTCTTC. As protein: CATSPDRGYNEQFF.

CDR3 in amino acids: CAISESRSGAYGYTF. As DNA, the CDR3 is TGTGCCATCAGTGAGTCGAGGTCGGGGGCTTATGGCTACACCTTC. The chain recombines TRBV10-3 with TRBJ1-2; the D gene is possibly TRBD1 (6 bases). Trimming cost V 0 bases and J 5 bases, with 13 bases left between them. CDR3 length: 15 residues. Germline-derived CDR1 and CDR2 are ENHRY and SYGVKD.

The chain links TRBV19 to TRBJ1-1; a weak D match, TRBD1 (5 bases). V was pared by 1 base and J by 0 bases, with 15 bases between. Germline V lookup: CDR1 LNHDA, CDR2 SQIVND (reference sequence). This CDR3 spans 17 amino acids. The DNA for the CDR3 is TGTGCCAGTAGTATAGTATTCAGGGTTGGCATGAACACTGAAGCTTTCTTT. Protein product: CASSIVFRVGMNTEAFF.

The rearrangement links TRBV2 to TRBJ2-4, with TRBD1 matching over 8 bases. The germline gives CDR1 SNHLY, CDR2 FYNNEI. CDR3 length: 14 amino acids. Trimming removed 8 bases from V and 8 bases from J; junction bases left unmatched: 11. CDR3 DNA sequence: TGTGCCAGCCCAGGGGGCCCGACCTCCGACATTCAGTACTTC. Its protein product is CASPGGPTSDIQYF.